One and the same sample provided the 10 T cell receptor beta chains below, sequenced in a study of long-term antiretroviral therapy in people with HIV. Survey level was the resolution at which the v3.0 immunoSEQ assay ran. Sequencing used immunoSEQ multiplex PCR; TCRdb keeps in-frame clones, though not all of them. The sample holds some 11,000 clones, around 84% seen once. This material consisted of unsorted PBMCs, taken roughly 7.3 years after starting antiretroviral therapy. These receptor sequences come from a man aged 50 to 59 with HIV.

This clone was picked up one time. The chain has TRBV25-1 and TRBJ2-1; no reliable D call. Germline CDR1 MGHDK, CDR2 SYGVNS. V lost 3 bases, J lost 0 bases, and 6 bases lay in between. The CDR3 consists of 14 residues. This CDR3 is CASSDRYSYNEQFF. As DNA, the CDR3 is TGTGCCAGCAGTGATAGGTACTCCTACAATGAGCAGTTCTTC.

This clone was recorded once. This sequence joins TRBV10-3 and TRBJ1-1; no firm D call. V lost 6 bases and J lost 0, with 17 bases in between. Germline V gene data show CDR1 as ENHRY and CDR2 as SYGVKD. The CDR3 length is 16 residues. CDR3 sequence reads: CAISLWGDALNTEAFF. DNA of the CDR3: TGTGCCATCAGCCTTTGGGGTGACGCCTTGAACACTGAAGCTTTCTTT.

This chain uses TRBV5-6 with TRBJ1-6; D is uncertain. V dropped 2 bases and J dropped 4 bases, with 13 bases sitting between them. The V gene's germline CDR1 is SGHDT and CDR2 YYEEEE. This CDR3 spans 16 amino acids. DNA of the CDR3: TGTGCCAGCAGCTTCTCCCCAGAAGATTATAATTCACCCCTCCACTTT. Translated, it gives CASSFSPEDYNSPLHF.

The chain carries TRBV4-1 and TRBJ2-1; TRBD1 might be the D (6 bases). This CDR3 is 16 amino acids long. V lost 0 bases and J lost 0, with 9 bases in between. The germline CDR1 and CDR2 sequences are MGHRA and YSYEKL. CDR3 residues: CASSQDRGFSYNEQFF. The CDR3 coding sequence is TGCGCCAGCAGCCAAGATAGGGGGTTCTCCTACAATGAGCAGTTCTTC.

The CDR3 DNA follows: TGTGCCAGCAGCCCCTCCACTCGACAGGAGCACCTCCTGGGACAGACTGAAGCTTTCTTT. It is translated as CASSPSTRQEHLLGQTEAFF. The J gene is TRBJ1-1, the V gene TRBV13, with 7 positions matching TRBD1. The CDR3 consists of 20 residues. Germline V gene lookup returns CDR1 PRHDT and CDR2 FYEKMQ (reference sequence). V dropped 5 bases and J dropped 5; count of bases not matched to a gene: 26.

This rearrangement joins TRBV5-6 to TRBJ2-1; 12 bases map to TRBD1. The J segment lost 5 bases and the V segment lost 1 base, leaving 7 bases of the junction unmatched. The germline V gene encodes CDR1 SGHDT and CDR2 YYEEEE. The CDR3 sequence is 17 residues long. This CDR3 is CASSLPGTGGVHNEQFF. The DNA for the CDR3 is TGTGCCAGCAGCTTGCCAGGGACAGGGGGCGTCCACAATGAGCAGTTCTTC.

As DNA, the CDR3 is TGCAGCGTTGTTGGAGGGATTCATACTGAAGCTTTCTTT. This sequence encodes CSVVGGIHTEAFF. This chain uses TRBV29-1 with TRBJ1-1; D is undetermined. Germline CDR1 reads SQVTM; CDR2 reads ANQGSEA. The CDR3 is 13 residues long. V lost 4 bases and J lost 5, with 14 bases in between.

This clone has only a few counts. This sequence joins TRBV5-6 and TRBJ1-2; D ambiguous. V lost 0 bases and J 10 bases, leaving 13 bases between the germline ends. This CDR3 is 13 amino acids long. CDR1 is SGHDT and CDR2 is YYEEEE in the germline V gene. The CDR3 reads CASSLEANLVYTF. CDR3 DNA sequence: TGTGCCAGCAGCTTGGAGGCTAATCTAGTCTACACCTTC.

The rearrangement links TRBV7-9 to TRBJ2-1, with 11 bases lining up with TRBD1. Germline CDR1 is SEHNR and CDR2 is FQNEAQ (reference sequence). Germline trimming cut 5 bases from V and 4 bases from J; bases unmatched to any gene: 7. The CDR3 runs to 16 residues. CDR3 sequence (DNA): TGTGCCAGCAGCACTTTCGGGACAGGGGGTTACAATGAGCAGTTCTTC. Its translation: CASSTFGTGGYNEQFF. The full variable domain, rest sourced from reference TRBV7-9 and TRBJ2-1, is DTGVSQNPRHKITKRGQNVTFRCDPISEHNRLYWYRQTLGQGPEFLTYFQNEAQLEKSRLLSDRFSAERPKGSFSTLEIQRTEQGDSAMYLCASSTFGTGGYNEQFFGPGTRLTVL.

This clone was seen more than once but under ten times. This chain uses TRBV10-3 with TRBJ2-2; possibly TRBD1 for D (6 bases). Germline CDR1 ENHRY, CDR2 SYGVKD. The CDR3 is 13 residues long. Trimming took off 8 bases at V and 0 bases at J, with 7 bases between the two ends. In DNA form, the CDR3 reads TGTGCCATCGGGACACCGAACACCGGGGAGCTGTTTTTT. It translates to CAIGTPNTGELFF.